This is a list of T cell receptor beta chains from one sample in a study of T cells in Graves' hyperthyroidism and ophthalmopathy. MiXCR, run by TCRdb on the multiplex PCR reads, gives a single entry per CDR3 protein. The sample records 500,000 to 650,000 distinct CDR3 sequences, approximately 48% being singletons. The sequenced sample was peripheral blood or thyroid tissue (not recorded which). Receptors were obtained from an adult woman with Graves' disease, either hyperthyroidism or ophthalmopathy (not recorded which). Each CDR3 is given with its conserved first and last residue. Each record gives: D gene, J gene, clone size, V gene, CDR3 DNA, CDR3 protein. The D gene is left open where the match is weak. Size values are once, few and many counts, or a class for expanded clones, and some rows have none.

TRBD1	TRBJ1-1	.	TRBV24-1	TGTGCTAGACAGGGATTGAACACTGAAGCTTTCTTT	CARQGLNTEAFF
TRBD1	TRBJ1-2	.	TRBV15	TGTGCCACCAGCAGGACAGACAGGGGGCAAGGCTACACCTTC	CATSRTDRGQGYTF
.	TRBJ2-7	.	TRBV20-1	TGCAGTGCTAAGGGACCGGGACATGGAGGTTCGCGGTACTTC	CSAKGPGHGGSRYF
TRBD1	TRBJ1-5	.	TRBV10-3	TGTGCCATCAGTGACTCGGACAGGGTGAATCAGCCCCAGCATTTT	CAISDSDRVNQPQHF
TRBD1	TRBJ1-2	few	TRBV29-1	TGCAGCGCTGGTACGGGACAGAACTATGGCTACACCTTC	CSAGTGQNYGYTF
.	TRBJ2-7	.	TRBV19	TGTGCCAGTAGTGAGGGGCCCTTCTACGAGCAGTACTTC	CASSEGPFYEQYF
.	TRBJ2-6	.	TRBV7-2	TGTGCCAGCAGCTCGGTCTCGGGGGCCAACGTCCTGACTTTC	CASSSVSGANVLTF
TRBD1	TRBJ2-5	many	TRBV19	TGTGCCAGTAGCTGGGACAGGACGGCGCCCCAAGAGACCCAGTACTTC	CASSWDRTAPQETQYF
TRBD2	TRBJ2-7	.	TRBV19	TGTGCCAGTAGTCCCAGCGGGAGGGCCCACGAGCAGTACTTC	CASSPSGRAHEQYF
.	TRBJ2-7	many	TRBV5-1	TGCGCCAGCACAGACAGGGGAGGACTAGCTGGCGAGCAGTACTTC	CASTDRGGLAGEQYF
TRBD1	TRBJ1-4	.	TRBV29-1	TGCAGCGTGGGACAGGGTAATGAAAAACTGTTTTTT	CSVGQGNEKLFF
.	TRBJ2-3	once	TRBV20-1	TGCAGTGCTACGCAGGGCTTCAGCACAGATACGCAGTATTTT	CSATQGFSTDTQYF
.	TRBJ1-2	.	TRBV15	TGTGCCACCAGCCCTCCGGACCTCCCCGGATCCTTC	CATSPPDLPGSF
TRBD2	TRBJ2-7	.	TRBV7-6	TGTGCCAGCAGCTTAGCCGGGGGGGGAGACTCCTACGAGCAGTACTTC	CASSLAGGGDSYEQYF
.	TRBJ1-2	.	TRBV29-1	TGCAGCCGCCCGGCTTCGGATGGCTACACCTTC	CSRPASDGYTF
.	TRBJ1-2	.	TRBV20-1	TGCTACCCCCCCACAGTCTATGGCTACACCTTC	CYPPTVYGYTF
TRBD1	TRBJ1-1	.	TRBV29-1	TGCAGCGTTGATTCATTAAAGGGGGCGAACACTGAAGCTTTCTTT	CSVDSLKGANTEAFF
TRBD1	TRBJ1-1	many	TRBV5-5	TGTGCCAGCAGCTGGGGACAGACTATGAACACTGAAGCTTTCTTT	CASSWGQTMNTEAFF
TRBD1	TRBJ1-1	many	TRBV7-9	TGCGCCAGCAGCTTGACAGGGACGAACACTGAAGCTTTCTTT	CASSLTGTNTEAFF
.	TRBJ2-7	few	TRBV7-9	TGTGCCAGCAGCTTGAGCGGCGCGGGGGAGCAGTACTTC	CASSLSGAGEQYF
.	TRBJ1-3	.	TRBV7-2	TGTGCCAGCAGCCTTGACAGCCTACTCTCTGGAAACACCATATATTTT	CASSLDSLLSGNTIYF
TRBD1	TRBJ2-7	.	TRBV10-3	TGTGCCATCGGGCAAAAGATGGGACAGGGTAACGAGCAGTACTTC	CAIGQKMGQGNEQYF
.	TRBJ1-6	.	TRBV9	TGTGCCAGCAGCTTAAGCCCGGGCCCCCTCCACTTT	CASSLSPGPLHF
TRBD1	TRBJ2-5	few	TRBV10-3	TGTGCCATCAGTGAGTCCCAGGGGACAGGGACGGAGACCCAGTACTTC	CAISESQGTGTETQYF
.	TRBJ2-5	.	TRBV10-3	TGTGCCATCAGTGCGGGGGAGACCCAGTACTTC	CAISAGETQYF